The rows below give T cell receptor beta chains drawn from one sample of a study of blood T cell repertoires in COVID-19. The repertoire was sequenced with immunoSEQ multiplex PCR; TCRdb's copy has only in-frame clones and lacks some. Here the sample spans 150,000 to 200,000 clones, 85% to 90% being singletons. The source material was peripheral blood. These receptors came from a man aged 40-49 years with active or convalescent COVID-19. Both conserved end residues are part of each CDR3. D genes are given only for firm matches.

CDR3	J	V	D
CASSSRQGAGTEAFF	TRBJ1-1	TRBV11-2	TRBD1
CASSQDSGPLSYYNEQFF	TRBJ2-1	TRBV4-3	NA
CASSDASGRPYNEQFF	TRBJ2-1	TRBV25-1	TRBD2
CASSRRQDNYGYTF	TRBJ1-2	TRBV7-2	NA
CATRAGRGGYGYTF	TRBJ1-2	TRBV6-5	NA
CASSYGGAGLYEQYF	TRBJ2-7	TRBV6-5	NA
CASSSSGGHEQYF	TRBJ2-7	TRBV12-3/TRBV12-4	TRBD2
CASSSVRQGRNSPLHF	TRBJ1-6	TRBV11-2	TRBD1
CASSPGGTYEQYF	TRBJ2-7	TRBV7-2	NA
CAISEYADRPGVNGYTF	TRBJ1-2	TRBV10-3	NA
CASSLEADRGFETQYF	TRBJ2-5	TRBV13	TRBD1
CASRQDMSSYEQYF	TRBJ2-7	TRBV27	NA
CASSQTTNQPQHF	TRBJ1-5	TRBV28	NA
CASGGGFDEQFF	TRBJ2-1	TRBV3-1/TRBV3-2	TRBD2
CASSISGSVSGNTIYF	TRBJ1-3	TRBV19	NA
CASSIETSGYEQYF	TRBJ2-7	TRBV19	TRBD2
CASSLGTILAGDNTGELFF	TRBJ2-2	TRBV5-8	TRBD2
CASGPPVGVSPYEQYF	TRBJ2-7	TRBV2	NA
CSASSSGMDGNTIYF	TRBJ1-3	TRBV20-1	NA
CASSLTVNTIYF	TRBJ1-3	TRBV13	NA
CASRLAGINEQYF	TRBJ2-7	TRBV28	TRBD2
CASSLSGGPAFF	TRBJ1-1	TRBV7-9	NA
CASSKSNPGSTNEKLFF	TRBJ1-4	TRBV7-9	NA
CASSRITGGQDTGELFF	TRBJ2-2	TRBV7-8	TRBD2
CASSQSPPGPYEQYF	TRBJ2-7	TRBV3-1/TRBV3-2	NA
CASRAQGAGQPQHF	TRBJ1-5	TRBV2	TRBD1